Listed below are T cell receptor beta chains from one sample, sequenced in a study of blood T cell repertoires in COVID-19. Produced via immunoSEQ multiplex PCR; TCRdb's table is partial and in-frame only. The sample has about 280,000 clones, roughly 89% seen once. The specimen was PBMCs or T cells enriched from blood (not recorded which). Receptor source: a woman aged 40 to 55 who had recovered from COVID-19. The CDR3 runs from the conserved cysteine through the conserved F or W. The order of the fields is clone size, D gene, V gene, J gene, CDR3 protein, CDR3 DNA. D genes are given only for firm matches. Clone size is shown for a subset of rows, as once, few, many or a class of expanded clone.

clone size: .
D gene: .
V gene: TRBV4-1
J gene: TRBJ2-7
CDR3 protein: CASSPNRPSTGTYEQYF
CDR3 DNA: TGCGCCAGCAGCCCGAATCGCCCCTCTACAGGGACCTACGAGCAGTACTTC

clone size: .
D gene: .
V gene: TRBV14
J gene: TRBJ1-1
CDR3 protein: CASRERTEGRLNTEAFF
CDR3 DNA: TGTGCCAGCAGGGAAAGGACAGAGGGGCGGTTGAACACTGAAGCTTTCTTT

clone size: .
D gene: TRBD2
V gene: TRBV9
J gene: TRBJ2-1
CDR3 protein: CASSAGTTHGNEQFF
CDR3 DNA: TGTGCCAGCAGCGCGGGGACTACCCATGGGAATGAGCAGTTCTTC

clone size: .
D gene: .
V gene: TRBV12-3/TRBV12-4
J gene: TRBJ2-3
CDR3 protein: CASSFLTGDTQYF
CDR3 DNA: TGTGCCAGCAGTTTCCTGACGGGGGATACGCAGTATTTT

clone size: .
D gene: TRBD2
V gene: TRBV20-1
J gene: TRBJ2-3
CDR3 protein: CSASVLAGYGADTQYF
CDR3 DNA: TGCAGTGCTAGTGTACTAGCGGGATACGGGGCAGATACGCAGTATTTT

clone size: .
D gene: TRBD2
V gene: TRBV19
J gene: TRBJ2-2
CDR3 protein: CASSIFRAGRTSGGRWATGELFF
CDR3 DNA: TGTGCCAGTAGTATATTTCGCGCAGGTCGGACTAGCGGAGGGAGATGGGCCACCGGGGAGCTGTTTTTT

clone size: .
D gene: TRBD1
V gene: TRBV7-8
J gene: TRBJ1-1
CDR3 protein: CASTFTGTDSEAFF
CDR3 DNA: TGTGCCAGCACCTTCACCGGGACAGATTCCGAAGCTTTCTTT

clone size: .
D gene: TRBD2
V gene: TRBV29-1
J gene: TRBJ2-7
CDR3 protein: CSVRLAPSYEQYF
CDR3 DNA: TGCAGCGTAAGACTAGCGCCAAGCTACGAGCAGTACTTC

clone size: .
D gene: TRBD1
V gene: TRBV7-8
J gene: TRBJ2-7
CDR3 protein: CASIAPGQGSGEQYF
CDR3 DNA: TGTGCCAGCATCGCACCGGGACAGGGGTCGGGCGAGCAGTACTTC

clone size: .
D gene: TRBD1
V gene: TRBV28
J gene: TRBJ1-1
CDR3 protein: CASSSLTGKVTEAFF
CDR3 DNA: TGTGCCAGCAGTTCCCTGACAGGGAAAGTCACTGAAGCTTTCTTT

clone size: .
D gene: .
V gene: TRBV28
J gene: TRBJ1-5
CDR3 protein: CASRHRDDQPQHF
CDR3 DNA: TGTGCCAGCAGGCACAGGGATGATCAGCCCCAGCATTTT

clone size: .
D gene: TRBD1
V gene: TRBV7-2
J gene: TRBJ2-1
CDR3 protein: CASSSGTGVQDEQFF
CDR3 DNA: TGTGCCAGCAGCTCCGGGACAGGGGTACAGGATGAGCAGTTCTTC

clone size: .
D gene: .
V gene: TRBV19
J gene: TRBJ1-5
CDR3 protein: CASNLGPRGQPQHF
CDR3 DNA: TGTGCCAGTAACCTCGGGCCGCGGGGACAGCCCCAGCATTTT

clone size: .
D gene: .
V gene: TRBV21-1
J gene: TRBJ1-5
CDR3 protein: CASSKGNQGGDNSNQPQHF
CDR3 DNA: TGTGCCAGCAGCAAAGGAAACCAGGGAGGGGACAATAGCAATCAGCCCCAGCATTTT

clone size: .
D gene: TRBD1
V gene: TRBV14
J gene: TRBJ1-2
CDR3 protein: CASSPPGTGFRDGYTF
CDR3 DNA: TGTGCCAGCAGCCCTCCTGGGACAGGGTTCCGGGATGGCTACACCTTC

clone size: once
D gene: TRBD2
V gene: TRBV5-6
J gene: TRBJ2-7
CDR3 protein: CASSPSGLAGGTPYEQYF
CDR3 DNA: TGTGCCAGCAGCCCGTCGGGACTAGCGGGAGGAACCCCCTACGAGCAGTACTTC

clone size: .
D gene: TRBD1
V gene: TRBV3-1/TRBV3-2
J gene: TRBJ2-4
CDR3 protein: CASRLTGARQNIQYF
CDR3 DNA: TGTGCCAGCAGGCTTACAGGGGCGAGGCAAAACATTCAGTACTTC

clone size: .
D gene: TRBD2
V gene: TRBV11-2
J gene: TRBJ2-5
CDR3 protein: CASSRNSGRGQETQYF
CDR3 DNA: TGTGCCAGCAGCCGCAATAGCGGGAGGGGGCAGGAGACCCAGTACTTC

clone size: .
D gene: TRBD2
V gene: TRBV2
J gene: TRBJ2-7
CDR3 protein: CASSLLAGAGEQYF
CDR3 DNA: TGTGCCAGCAGCCTCCTAGCGGGAGCGGGCGAGCAGTACTTC

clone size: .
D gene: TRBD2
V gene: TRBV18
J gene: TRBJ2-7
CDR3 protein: CASSLFRSGSLDEQYF
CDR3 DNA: TGTGCCAGCTCACTATTTCGTAGCGGGAGTCTGGACGAGCAGTACTTC

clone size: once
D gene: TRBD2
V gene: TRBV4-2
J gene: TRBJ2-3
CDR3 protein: CASSRTSGRAESDTQYF
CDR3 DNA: TGTGCCAGCAGCCGGACTAGCGGGAGGGCCGAGTCGGATACGCAGTATTTT

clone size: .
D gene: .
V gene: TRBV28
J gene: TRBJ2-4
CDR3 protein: CASSLLSGGQNIQYF
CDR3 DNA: TGTGCCAGCAGTTTACTAAGTGGGGGCCAAAACATTCAGTACTTC

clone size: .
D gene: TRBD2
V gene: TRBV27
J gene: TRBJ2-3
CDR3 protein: CASRYSGRALRSTQYF
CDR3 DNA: TGTGCCAGCAGATATAGCGGGAGGGCCCTGCGATCCACGCAGTATTTT

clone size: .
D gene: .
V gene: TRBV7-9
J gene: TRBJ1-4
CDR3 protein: CASSPLSDRVGTTNEKLFF
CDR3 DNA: TGTGCCAGCAGCCCTCTCAGCGACCGAGTCGGAACAACTAATGAAAAACTGTTTTTT

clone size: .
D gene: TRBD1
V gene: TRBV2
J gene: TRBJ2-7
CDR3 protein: CASLAGQGFHEQYF
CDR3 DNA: TGTGCCAGCCTCGCGGGACAGGGATTCCACGAGCAGTACTTC

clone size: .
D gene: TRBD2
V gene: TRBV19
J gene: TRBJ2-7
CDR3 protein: CASSSGAGYEQYF
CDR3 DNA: TGTGCCAGTAGTAGCGGAGCGGGGTACGAGCAGTACTTC

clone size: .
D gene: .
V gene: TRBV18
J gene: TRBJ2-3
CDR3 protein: CASSPGQFTDTQYF
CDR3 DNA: TGTGCCAGCTCACCAGGACAGTTCACAGATACGCAGTATTTT

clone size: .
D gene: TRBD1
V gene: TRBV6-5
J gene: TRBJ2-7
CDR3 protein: CASRPMTGGNYEQYF
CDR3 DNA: TGTGCCAGCAGACCCATGACAGGGGGTAACTACGAGCAGTACTTC

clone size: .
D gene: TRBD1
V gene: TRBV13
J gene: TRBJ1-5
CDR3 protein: CASSFGTDQPQHF
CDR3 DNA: TGTGCCAGCAGCTTTGGGACAGATCAGCCCCAGCATTTT

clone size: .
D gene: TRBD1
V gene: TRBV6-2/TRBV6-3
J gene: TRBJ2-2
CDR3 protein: CASNPTGAPGELFF
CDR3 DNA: TGTGCCAGCAACCCCACAGGGGCCCCCGGGGAGCTGTTTTTT

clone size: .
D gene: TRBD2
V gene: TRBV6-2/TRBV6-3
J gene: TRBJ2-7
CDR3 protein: CASSTIGLAGSYEQYF
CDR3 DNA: TGTGCCAGCAGTACGATCGGGCTAGCGGGCTCCTACGAGCAGTACTTC

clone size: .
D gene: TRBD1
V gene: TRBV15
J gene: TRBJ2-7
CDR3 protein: CATSSYRGKNYYEQYF
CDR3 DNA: TGTGCCACCAGCAGTTACAGGGGAAAGAACTACTACGAGCAGTACTTC

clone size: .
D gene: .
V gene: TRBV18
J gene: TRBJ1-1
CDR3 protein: CASSPILQGVATEAFF
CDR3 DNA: TGTGCCAGCTCACCAATCCTTCAGGGCGTGGCCACTGAAGCTTTCTTT

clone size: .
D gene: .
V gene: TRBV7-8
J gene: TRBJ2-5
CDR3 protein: CASTPTWGQETQYF
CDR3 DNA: TGTGCCAGCACCCCTACCTGGGGGCAGGAGACCCAGTACTTC

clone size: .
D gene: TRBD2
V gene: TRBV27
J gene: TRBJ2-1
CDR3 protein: CASSTGLAGAEQFF
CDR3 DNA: TGTGCCAGCAGTACGGGACTAGCGGGAGCTGAGCAGTTCTTC

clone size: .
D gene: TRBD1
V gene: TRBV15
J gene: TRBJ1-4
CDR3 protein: CATSRFGRTGGEKLFF
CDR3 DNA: TGTGCCACCAGCAGGTTCGGAAGGACAGGGGGTGAAAAACTGTTTTTT

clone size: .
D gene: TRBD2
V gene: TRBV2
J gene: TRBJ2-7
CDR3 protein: CASSERPSGRVHEQYF
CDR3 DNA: TGTGCCAGCAGTGAGCGGCCTAGCGGGAGAGTCCACGAGCAGTACTTC

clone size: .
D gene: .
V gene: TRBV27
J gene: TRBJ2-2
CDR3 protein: CASTGSGIHTGELFF
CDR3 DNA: TGTGCCAGCACTGGCTCAGGGATCCACACCGGGGAGCTGTTTTTT